This T cell receptor (beta chain) emerged from a study of shared clonotypes between healthy human individuals. Overall study: Three plates each covered CD4 naive and memory; CD8 naive two, CD8 memory one. Points from the study as a whole: Among the subsets, naive ones generally showed larger estimated richness than memory ones.

For every subset, genomic DNA was evenly distributed across several immunoSEQ plates. In the original workflow: Junction-only immunoSEQ data arrived without quality scores, meaning filtering differed. Clones were sequenced by immunoSEQ multiplex PCR, and TCRdb holds only the in-frame ones, with some missing. V, J and clone size reflect that table, while D and trimming were determined from the DNA. The table has roughly 2 million clones, 95% seen once. Points on this clone: Its antigen is not known.

Germline V gene data show CDR1 as SEHNR and CDR2 as FQNEAQ (reference sequence). The CDR3 spans 16 residues. Germline trimming cut 5 bases from V and 2 bases from J; bases unmatched to any gene: 11. The rearrangement joins TRBV7-9 to TRBJ2-7; 8 nucleotides align to TRBD1. Sequencing was done on a sample of naive CD4+ T cells sorted from blood. Regarding subset: CD45RA+ positively selected. The receptor's source is a man aged 18 to 30 in good health. Written as DNA, the CDR3 is TGTGCCAGCAGCGACCTGGCAGGGGGCGAGCCCTACGAGCAGTACTTC. It encodes CASSDLAGGEPYEQYF. Based on the CDR3 plus reference TRBV7-9 and TRBJ2-7, the full variable domain is DTGVSQNPRHKITKRGQNVTFRCDPISEHNRLYWYRQTLGQGPEFLTYFQNEAQLEKSRLLSDRFSAERPKGSFSTLEIQRTEQGDSAMYLCASSDLAGGEPYEQYFGPGTRLTVT.